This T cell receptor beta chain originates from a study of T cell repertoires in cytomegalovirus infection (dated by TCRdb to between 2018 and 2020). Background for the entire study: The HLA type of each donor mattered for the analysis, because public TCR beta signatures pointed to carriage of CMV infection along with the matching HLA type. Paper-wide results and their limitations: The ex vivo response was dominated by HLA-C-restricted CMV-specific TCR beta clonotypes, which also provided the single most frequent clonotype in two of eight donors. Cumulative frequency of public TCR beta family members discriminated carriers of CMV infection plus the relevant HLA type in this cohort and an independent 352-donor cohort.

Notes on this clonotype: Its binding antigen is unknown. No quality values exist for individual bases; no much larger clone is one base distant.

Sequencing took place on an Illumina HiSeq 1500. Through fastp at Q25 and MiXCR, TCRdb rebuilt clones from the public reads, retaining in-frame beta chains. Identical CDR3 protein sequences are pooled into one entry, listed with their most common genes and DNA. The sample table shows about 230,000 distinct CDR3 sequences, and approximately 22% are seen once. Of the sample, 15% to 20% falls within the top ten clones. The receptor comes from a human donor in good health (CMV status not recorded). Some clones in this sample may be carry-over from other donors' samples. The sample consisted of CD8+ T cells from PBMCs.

The DNA sequence is given as TGTGCCAGCAGTGTACAGGGATGGGAGGTGAACACTGAAGCTTTCTTT. Its product reads: CASSVQGWEVNTEAFF. Recombination linked TRBV6-8 to TRBJ1-1, with TRBD1 tentatively as D gene (6 bases match). The germline ends are 16 bases apart after V is trimmed by 5 bases and J by 0 bases. There are 16 amino acids in the CDR3, from cysteine to phenylalanine inclusive. The entry retains the CDR3 DNA only, 48 bases that are in frame from base 1. The germline V gene provides CDR1 MNHGY and CDR2 SAAAGT.